The following is a T cell receptor (beta chain) sequence with its context. From germline, CDR1 is SGHTA and CDR2 FQGTGA. There are 13 residues in the CDR3. J was trimmed by 7 bases and V by 6 bases; bases with no gene match: 8. Clones were sequenced by immunoSEQ multiplex PCR, and TCRdb holds only the in-frame ones, with some missing. Seen here are almost 250,000 clones, more than 85% observed once, and the top ten hold 1.6%. The sample is drawn from a study of blood T cell repertoires in COVID-19. Study in general: Samples came from the United States, Italy and Spain, spanning acute and convalescent COVID-19.

Source material: PBMCs or T cells enriched from blood (not recorded which). The gene calls are TRBV7-3 and TRBJ2-5; TRBD2 matches 7 bases. The sequence was collected from a woman aged 45-65 years who had recovered from COVID-19. CDR3 coding DNA: TGTGCCAGCAGTCTCGGGGGGAGTGGGACCCAGTACTTC. It encodes CASSLGGSGTQYF.